This T cell receptor beta chain was captured by sequencing in a study of cytomegalovirus exposure and HLA in healthy donors. Study results and limitations: According to the study, around 160 TCR beta chains were cytomegalovirus-associated. Generally TCR sequences proved uncommon, though certain public TCRs appeared in numerous donors.

Both 60 Vbeta primers and 13 Jbeta primers went into the PCR. Assay: immunoSEQ multiplex PCR; the TCRdb copy retains only in-frame clones and omits some. Among around 200,000 clones listed, about 80% were seen once. Deletions cut 4 bases from V and 2 bases from J, with 8 bases between. Germline CDR1 is SGHDN and CDR2 is FVKESK. The CDR3 is 13 amino acids. Note on this clone: The target antigen is unknown. The same CDR3 arises from other DNA sequences in this sample as well.

The source of this sequence is a boy aged 5-17 years in good health and CMV-seronegative. This chain uses TRBV14 with TRBJ1-1; D may be TRBD1 (6 bases). The material sequenced was PBMCs. This CDR3 is CASSRTVNTEAFF. CDR3 nucleotide sequence: TGTGCCAGCAGCCGGACAGTTAACACTGAAGCTTTCTTT.